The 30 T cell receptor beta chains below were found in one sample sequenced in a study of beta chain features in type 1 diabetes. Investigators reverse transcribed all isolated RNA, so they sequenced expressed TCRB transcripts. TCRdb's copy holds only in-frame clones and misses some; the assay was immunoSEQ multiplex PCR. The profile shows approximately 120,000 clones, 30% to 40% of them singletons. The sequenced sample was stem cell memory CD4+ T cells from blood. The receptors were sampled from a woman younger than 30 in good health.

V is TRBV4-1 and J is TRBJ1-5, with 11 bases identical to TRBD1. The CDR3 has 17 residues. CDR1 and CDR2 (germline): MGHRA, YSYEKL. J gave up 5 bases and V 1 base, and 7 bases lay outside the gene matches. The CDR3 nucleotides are TGCGCCAGCAGCCAAGGGGGGACAGGGGGAGGCTATCAGCCCCAGCATTTT. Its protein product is CASSQGGTGGGYQPQHF.

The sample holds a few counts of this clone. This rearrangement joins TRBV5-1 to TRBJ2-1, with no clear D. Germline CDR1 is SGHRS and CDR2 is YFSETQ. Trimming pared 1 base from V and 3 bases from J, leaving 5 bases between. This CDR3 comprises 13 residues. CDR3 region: CASSLWSYNEQFF. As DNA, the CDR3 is TGCGCCAGCAGCTTGTGGAGCTACAATGAGCAGTTCTTC.

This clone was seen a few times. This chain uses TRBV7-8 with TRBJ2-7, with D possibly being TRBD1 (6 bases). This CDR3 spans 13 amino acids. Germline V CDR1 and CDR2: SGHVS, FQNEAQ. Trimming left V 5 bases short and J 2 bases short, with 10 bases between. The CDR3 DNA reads TGTGCCAGCAGCACCGGACAGACCTACGAGCAGTACTTC. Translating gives CASSTGQTYEQYF. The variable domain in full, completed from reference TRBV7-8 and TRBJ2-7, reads GAGVSQSPRYKVAKRGQDVALRCDPISGHVSLFWYQQALGQGPEFLTYFQNEAQLDKSGLPSDRFFAERPEGSVSTLKIQRTQQEDSAVYLCASSTGQTYEQYFGPGTRLTVT.

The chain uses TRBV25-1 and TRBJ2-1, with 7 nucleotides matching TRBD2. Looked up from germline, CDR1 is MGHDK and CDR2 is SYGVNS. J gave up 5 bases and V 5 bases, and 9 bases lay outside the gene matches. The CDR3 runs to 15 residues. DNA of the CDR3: TGTGCCAGCAGTCAAACTAATAGCGGGCACAATGAGCAGTTCTTC. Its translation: CASSQTNSGHNEQFF. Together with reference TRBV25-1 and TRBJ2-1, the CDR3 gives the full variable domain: EADIYQTPRYLVIGTGKKITLECSQTMGHDKMYWYQQDPGMELHLIHYSYGVNSTEKGDLSSESTVSRIRTEHFPLTLESARPSHTSQYLCASSQTNSGHNEQFFGPGTRLTVL.

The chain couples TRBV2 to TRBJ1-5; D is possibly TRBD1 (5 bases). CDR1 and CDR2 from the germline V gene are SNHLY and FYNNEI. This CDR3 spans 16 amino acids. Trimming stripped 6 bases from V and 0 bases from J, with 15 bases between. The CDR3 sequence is CASSAQTVYSNQPQHF. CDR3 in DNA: TGTGCCAGCAGCGCCCAGACAGTATATAGCAATCAGCCCCAGCATTTT.

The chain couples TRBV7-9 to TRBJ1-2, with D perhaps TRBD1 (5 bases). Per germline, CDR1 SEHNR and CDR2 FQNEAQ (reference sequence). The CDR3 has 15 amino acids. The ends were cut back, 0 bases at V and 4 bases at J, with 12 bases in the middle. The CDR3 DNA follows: TGTGCCAGCAGCTTAGCAGGGGTCAAGGGCTATGGCTACACCTTC. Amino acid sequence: CASSLAGVKGYGYTF.

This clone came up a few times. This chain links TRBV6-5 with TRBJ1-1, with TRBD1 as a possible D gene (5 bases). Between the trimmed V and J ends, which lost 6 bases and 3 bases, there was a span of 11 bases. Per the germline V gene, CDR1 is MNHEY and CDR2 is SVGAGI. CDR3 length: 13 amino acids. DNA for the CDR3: TGTGCCAGCAGCTTAACAGGATACACTGAAGCTTTCTTT. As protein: CASSLTGYTEAFF.

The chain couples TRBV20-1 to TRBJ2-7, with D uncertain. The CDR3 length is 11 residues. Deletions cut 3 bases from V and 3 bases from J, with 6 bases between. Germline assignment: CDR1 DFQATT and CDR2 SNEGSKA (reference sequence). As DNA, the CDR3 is TGCAGTGCTAGGGTTAGCTACGAGCAGTACTTC. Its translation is CSARVSYEQYF.

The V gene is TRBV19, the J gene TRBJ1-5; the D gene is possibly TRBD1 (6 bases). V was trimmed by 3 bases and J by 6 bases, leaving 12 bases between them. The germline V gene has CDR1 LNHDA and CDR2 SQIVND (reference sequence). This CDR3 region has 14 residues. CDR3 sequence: CASSIEGVAQPQHF. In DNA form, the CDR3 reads TGTGCCAGTAGTATTGAGGGGGTTGCTCAGCCCCAGCATTTT. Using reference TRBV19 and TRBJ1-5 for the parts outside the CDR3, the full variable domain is DGGITQSPKYLFRKEGQNVTLSCEQNLNHDAMYWYRQDPGQGLRLIYYSQIVNDFQKGDIAEGYSVSREKKESFPLTVTSAQKNPTAFYLCASSIEGVAQPQHFGDGTRLSIL.

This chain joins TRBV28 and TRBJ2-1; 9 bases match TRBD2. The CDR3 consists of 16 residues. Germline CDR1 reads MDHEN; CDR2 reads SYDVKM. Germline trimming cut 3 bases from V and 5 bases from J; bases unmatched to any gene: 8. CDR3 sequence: CASSLSVAGVNNEQFF. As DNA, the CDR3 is TGTGCCAGCAGTTTGTCAGTAGCGGGAGTAAACAATGAGCAGTTCTTC.

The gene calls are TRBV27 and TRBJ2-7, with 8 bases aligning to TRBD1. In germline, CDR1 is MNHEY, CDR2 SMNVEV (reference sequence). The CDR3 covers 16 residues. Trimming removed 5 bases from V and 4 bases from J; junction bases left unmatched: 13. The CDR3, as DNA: TGTGCCAGCAGTCGTCGCAGGGGGCGATCCGAATACGAGCAGTACTTC. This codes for CASSRRRGRSEYEQYF.

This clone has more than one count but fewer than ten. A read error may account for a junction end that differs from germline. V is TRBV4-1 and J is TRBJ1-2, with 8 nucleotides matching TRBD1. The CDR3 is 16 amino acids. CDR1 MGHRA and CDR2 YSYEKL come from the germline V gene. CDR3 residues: CASSRDRTGQGYGYTF. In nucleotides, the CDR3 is TGTGCCAGCAGCCGGGATAGGACAGGGCAAGGCTATGGCTACACCTTC.

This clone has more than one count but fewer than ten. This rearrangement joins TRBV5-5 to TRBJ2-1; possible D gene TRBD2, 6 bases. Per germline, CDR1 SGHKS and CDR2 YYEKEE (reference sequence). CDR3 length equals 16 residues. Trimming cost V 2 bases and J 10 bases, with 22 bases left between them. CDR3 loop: CASSLRGERAEGEQFF. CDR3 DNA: TGTGCCAGCAGCTTACGAGGGGAAAGAGCGGAGGGGGAGCAGTTCTTC.

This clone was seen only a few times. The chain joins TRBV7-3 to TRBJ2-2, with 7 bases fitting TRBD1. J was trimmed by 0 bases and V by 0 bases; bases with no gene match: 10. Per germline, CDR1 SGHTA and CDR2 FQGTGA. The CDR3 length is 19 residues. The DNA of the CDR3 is TGTGCCAGCAGCTTAACAGGGGGCGTGGACAGCGCGAACACCGGGGAGCTGTTTTTT. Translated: CASSLTGGVDSANTGELFF.

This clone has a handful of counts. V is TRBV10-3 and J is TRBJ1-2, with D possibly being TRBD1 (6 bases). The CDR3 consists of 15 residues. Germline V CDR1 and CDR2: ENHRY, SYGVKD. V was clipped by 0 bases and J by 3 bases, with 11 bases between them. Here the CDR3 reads CAISESAGGDYGYTF. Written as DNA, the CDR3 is TGTGCCATCAGTGAGTCGGCGGGGGGCGACTATGGCTACACCTTC.

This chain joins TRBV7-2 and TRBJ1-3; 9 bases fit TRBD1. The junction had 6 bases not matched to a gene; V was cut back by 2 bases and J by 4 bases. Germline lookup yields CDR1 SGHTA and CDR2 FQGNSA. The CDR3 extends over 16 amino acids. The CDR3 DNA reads TGTGCCAGCAGCTTAAGGGGGACAGGGTACGGAAACACCATATATTTT. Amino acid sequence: CASSLRGTGYGNTIYF.

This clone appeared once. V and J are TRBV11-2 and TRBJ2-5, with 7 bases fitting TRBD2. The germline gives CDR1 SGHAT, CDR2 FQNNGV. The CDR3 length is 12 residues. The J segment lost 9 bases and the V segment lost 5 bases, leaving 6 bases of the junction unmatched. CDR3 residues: CASSPGGGAQYF. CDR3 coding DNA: TGTGCCAGCAGCCCTGGGGGGGGAGCCCAGTACTTC.

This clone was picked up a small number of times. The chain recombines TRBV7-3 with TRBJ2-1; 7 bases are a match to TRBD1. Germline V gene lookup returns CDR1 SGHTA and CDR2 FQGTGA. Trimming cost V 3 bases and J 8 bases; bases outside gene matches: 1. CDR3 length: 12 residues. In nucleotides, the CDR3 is TGTGCCAGCAGCTTGACAGGGTATGAGCAGTTCTTC. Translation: CASSLTGYEQFF.

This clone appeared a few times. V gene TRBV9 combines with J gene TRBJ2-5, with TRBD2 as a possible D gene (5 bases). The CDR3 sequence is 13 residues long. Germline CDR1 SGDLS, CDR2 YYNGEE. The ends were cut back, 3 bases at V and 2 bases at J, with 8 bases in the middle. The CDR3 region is CASSASGQETQYF. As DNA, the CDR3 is TGTGCCAGCAGCGCGTCGGGACAAGAGACCCAGTACTTC.

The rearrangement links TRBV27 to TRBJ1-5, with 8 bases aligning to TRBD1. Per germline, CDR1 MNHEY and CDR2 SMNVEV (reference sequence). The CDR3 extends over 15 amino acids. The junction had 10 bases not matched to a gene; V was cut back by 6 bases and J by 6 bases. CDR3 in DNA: TGTGCCAGCAGGGCTGGGCAGGGGGCAGGTCAGCCCCAGCATTTT. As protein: CASRAGQGAGQPQHF.

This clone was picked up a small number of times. The CDR3 reads CSVEGRQGGTEAFF. DNA for the CDR3: TGCAGCGTTGAAGGCCGACAGGGGGGGACTGAAGCTTTCTTT. The rearrangement links TRBV29-1 to TRBJ1-1, with 9 positions matching TRBD1. This CDR3 has 14 amino acids. The V and J ends lost 1 base and 5 bases, in that order; junction bases with no gene match: 5. Per the germline V gene, CDR1 is SQVTM and CDR2 is ANQGSEA. The full variable domain, completed using reference TRBV29-1 and TRBJ1-1, is SAVISQKPSRDICQRGTSLTIQCQVDSQVTMMFWYRQQPGQSLTLIATANQGSEATYESGFVIDKFPISRPNLTFSTLTVSNMSPEDSSIYLCSVEGRQGGTEAFFGQGTRLTVV.

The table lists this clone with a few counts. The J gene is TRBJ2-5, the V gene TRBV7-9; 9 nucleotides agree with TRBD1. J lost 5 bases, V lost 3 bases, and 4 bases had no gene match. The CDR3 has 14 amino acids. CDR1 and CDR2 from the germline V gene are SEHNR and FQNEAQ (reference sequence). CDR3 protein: CASSFGTGSETQYF. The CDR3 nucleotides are TGTGCCAGCAGCTTTGGGACAGGGTCGGAGACCCAGTACTTC.

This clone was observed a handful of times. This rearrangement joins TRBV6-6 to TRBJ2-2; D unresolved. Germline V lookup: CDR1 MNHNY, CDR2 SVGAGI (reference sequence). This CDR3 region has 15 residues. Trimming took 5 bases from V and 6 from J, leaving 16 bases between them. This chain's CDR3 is CASSPKVSIAGELFF. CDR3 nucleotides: TGTGCCAGCAGTCCGAAAGTTAGTATCGCCGGGGAGCTGTTTTTT.

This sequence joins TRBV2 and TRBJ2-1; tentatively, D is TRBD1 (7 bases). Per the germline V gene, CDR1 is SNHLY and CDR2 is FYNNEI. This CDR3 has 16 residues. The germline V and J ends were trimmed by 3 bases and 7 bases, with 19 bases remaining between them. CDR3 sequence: CASSDFRGASGNEQFF. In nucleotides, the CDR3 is TGTGCCAGCAGTGATTTCAGGGGGGCGTCTGGGAATGAGCAGTTCTTC. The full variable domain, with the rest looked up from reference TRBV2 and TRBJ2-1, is EPEVTQTPSHQVTQMGQEVILRCVPISNHLYFYWYRQILGQKVEFLVSFYNNEISEKSEIFDDQFSVERPDGSNFTLKIRSTKLEDSAMYFCASSDFRGASGNEQFFGPGTRLTVL.

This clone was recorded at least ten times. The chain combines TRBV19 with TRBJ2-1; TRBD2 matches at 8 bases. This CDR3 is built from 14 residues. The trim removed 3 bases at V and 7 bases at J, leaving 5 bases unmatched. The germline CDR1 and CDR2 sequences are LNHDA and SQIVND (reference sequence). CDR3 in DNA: TGTGCCAGTAGTATCAGCGGGAGAGTGAATGAGCAGTTCTTC. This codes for CASSISGRVNEQFF.

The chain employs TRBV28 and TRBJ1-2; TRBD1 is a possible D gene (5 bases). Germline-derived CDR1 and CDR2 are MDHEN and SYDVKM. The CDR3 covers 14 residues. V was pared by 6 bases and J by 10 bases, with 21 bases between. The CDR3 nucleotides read TGTGCCAGCAGCCCTGGGCGGGACGAGGGACTCTACACCTTC. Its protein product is CASSPGRDEGLYTF.

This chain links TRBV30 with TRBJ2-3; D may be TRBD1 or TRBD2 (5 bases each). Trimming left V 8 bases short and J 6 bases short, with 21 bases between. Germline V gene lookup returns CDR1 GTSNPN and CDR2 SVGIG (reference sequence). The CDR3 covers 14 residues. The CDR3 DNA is TGTGCCGGGACGTTTACCCCCGGTTCGGATACGCAGTATTTT. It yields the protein CAGTFTPGSDTQYF.

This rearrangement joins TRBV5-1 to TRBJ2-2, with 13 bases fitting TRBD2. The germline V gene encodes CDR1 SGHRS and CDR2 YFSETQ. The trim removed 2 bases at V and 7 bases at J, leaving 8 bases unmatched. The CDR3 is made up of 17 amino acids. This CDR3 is CASSFPGLAGFIGELFF. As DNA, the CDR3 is TGCGCCAGCAGCTTTCCGGGACTAGCGGGATTCATCGGGGAGCTGTTTTTT.

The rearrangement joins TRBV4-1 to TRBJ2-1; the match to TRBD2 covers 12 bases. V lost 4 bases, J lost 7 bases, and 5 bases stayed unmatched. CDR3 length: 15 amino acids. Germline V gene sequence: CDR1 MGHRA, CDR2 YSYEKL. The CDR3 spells CASSPTGLAGNEQFF. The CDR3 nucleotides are TGCGCCAGCAGCCCCACGGGACTAGCGGGTAATGAGCAGTTCTTC.

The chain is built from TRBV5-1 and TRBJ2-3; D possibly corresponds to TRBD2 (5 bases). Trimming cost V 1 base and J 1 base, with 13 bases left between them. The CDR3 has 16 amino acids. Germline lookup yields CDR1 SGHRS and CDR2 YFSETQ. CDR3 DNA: TGCGCCAGCAGCTTGTATGGTGTGCGGGGCACAGATACGCAGTATTTT. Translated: CASSLYGVRGTDTQYF.